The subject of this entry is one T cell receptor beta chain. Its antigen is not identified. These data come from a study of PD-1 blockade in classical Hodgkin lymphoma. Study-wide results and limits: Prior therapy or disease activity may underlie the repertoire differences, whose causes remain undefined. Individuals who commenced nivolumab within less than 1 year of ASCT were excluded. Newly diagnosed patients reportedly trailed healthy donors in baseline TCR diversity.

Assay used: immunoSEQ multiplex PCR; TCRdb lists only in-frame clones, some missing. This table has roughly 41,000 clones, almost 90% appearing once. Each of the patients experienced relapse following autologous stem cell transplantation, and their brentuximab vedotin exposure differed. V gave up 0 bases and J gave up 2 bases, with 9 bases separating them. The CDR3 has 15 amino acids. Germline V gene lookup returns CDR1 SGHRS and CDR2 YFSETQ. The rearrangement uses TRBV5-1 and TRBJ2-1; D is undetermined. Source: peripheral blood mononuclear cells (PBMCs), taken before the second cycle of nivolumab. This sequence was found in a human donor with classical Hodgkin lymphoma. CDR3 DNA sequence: TGCGCCAGCAGCTTGGCTGGTCTTCCCTACAATGAGCAGTTCTTC. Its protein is CASSLAGLPYNEQFF.